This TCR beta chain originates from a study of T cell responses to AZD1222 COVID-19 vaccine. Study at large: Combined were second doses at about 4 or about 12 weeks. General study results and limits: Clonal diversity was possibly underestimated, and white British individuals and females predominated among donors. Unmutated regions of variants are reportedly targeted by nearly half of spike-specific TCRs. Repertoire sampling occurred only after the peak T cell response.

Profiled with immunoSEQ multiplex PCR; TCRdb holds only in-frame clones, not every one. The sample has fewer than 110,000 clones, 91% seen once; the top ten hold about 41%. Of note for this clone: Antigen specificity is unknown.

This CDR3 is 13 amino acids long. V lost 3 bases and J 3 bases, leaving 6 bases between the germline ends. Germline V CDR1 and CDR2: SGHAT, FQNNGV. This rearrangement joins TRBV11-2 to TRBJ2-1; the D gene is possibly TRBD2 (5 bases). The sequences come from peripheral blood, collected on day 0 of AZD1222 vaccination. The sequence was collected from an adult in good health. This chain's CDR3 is CASSFRDYNEQFF. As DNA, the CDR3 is TGTGCCAGCAGCTTCCGGGACTACAATGAGCAGTTCTTC.